The sequence of this T cell receptor beta chain was determined in a study of patients and donors after allogeneic stem cell transplantation. TCRdb recomputed calls from the RT-PCR reads with MiXCR, one row per CDR3 protein. The sample holds 400,000 to 450,000 distinct CDR3 sequences, approximately 16% seen once. This clonotype appeared a few times. The CDR3 runs to 15 residues. The V and J ends lost 6 bases and 6 bases respectively, with 19 bases between them. Germline V gene data show CDR1 as MNHNS and CDR2 as SASEGT. This receptor was identified in a human donor who was either an allogeneic HSCT recipient or a stem cell or donor lymphocyte infusion donor (not recorded which). It is not recorded whose cells these are; they may come from a transplant donor. V usage is TRBV6-1 and J usage is TRBJ2-3, with a tentative D call TRBD2 (6 bases). Sequenced: blood, either unsorted or a sorted T cell fraction (not recorded which). CDR3 DNA sequence: TGTGCCAGCAGCGAGATGATACTAGCAAGGGATACGCAGTATTTT. Translation: CASSEMILARDTQYF.